This TCR beta chain appears in the sequencing data of a study of patients and donors after allogeneic stem cell transplantation (TCRdb year 2020). In the case of this clonotype: Its antigen is not yet known. No base qualities exist here, and no much larger clone lies one base off it.

Taken from cysteine to phenylalanine, the CDR3 has 16 residues. Just CDR3 DNA is preserved here, 48 bases in frame from base 1. Trimming costs V 1 base and J 2 bases, and their ends lie 9 bases apart. Via the germline V gene, CDR1 is SGHNT and CDR2 YENEEA. The library was prepared using RT-PCR. The instrument was a NextSeq 550. Using fastp trimming at Q25 and MiXCR clonotype assembly, TCRdb reanalyzed the public sequencing data and kept in-frame beta chains. Entries are consolidated by CDR3 protein sequence, retaining the most common genes and DNA. This sample is represented by 400,000 to 500,000 distinct CDR3 sequences; 16% of them were singletons. Around 7.2% of the sample rests with the top ten.

Sequencing was done on a sample of blood, either unsorted or a sorted T cell fraction (not recorded which). The clonotype originates from a human donor who was either an allogeneic HSCT recipient or a stem cell or donor lymphocyte infusion donor (not recorded which). It is not recorded whose cells these are; they may come from a transplant donor. The receptor chain draws on TRBV11-3 and TRBJ2-6; a tentative D match to TRBD1 spans 5 bases. The CDR3 protein is CASSLGGRAGANVLTF. The DNA sequence reads TGTGCCAGCAGCTTAGGCGGCAGGGCTGGGGCCAACGTCCTGACTTTC.